A selection of T cell receptor beta chains follows, all from one sample in a study of blood T cell repertoires in COVID-19. Sequencing was performed with immunoSEQ multiplex PCR; in TCRdb, only in-frame clones are kept and a portion is missing. This sample has 250,000 or so clones, with roughly 89% found just once. Sequencing was carried out using peripheral blood. The receptor set was obtained from a woman aged 25 to 39 with active or convalescent COVID-19. CDR3s include the opening cysteine and the closing phenylalanine or tryptophan. Each record gives: D gene, V gene, clone size, J gene, CDR3 protein, CDR3 DNA. A D gene is named only where the DNA matches it firmly. The listing skips clone size in some rows; elsewhere it reads once, few, many or a size class.

D gene: .; V gene: TRBV6-5; clone size: once; J gene: TRBJ2-7; CDR3 protein: CASSYARVGLEQYF; CDR3 DNA: TGTGCCAGCAGTTACGCCAGGGTTGGCCTCGAGCAGTACTTC
D gene: .; V gene: TRBV7-9; clone size: .; J gene: TRBJ2-1; CDR3 protein: CASSLEFGLDEQFF; CDR3 DNA: TGTGCCAGCAGCTTAGAATTTGGCCTAGATGAGCAGTTCTTC
D gene: .; V gene: TRBV12-3/TRBV12-4; clone size: .; J gene: TRBJ2-5; CDR3 protein: CASSTGLQETQYF; CDR3 DNA: TGTGCCAGCAGTACAGGTTTACAAGAGACCCAGTACTTC
D gene: .; V gene: TRBV5-4; clone size: .; J gene: TRBJ2-5; CDR3 protein: CASSLDGSWETQYF; CDR3 DNA: TGTGCCAGCAGCTTGGATGGTAGCTGGGAGACCCAGTACTTC
D gene: TRBD1; V gene: TRBV4-1; clone size: .; J gene: TRBJ1-4; CDR3 protein: CASSDRGQTNEKLFF; CDR3 DNA: TGCGCCAGCAGCGACAGGGGGCAAACTAATGAAAAACTGTTTTTT
D gene: .; V gene: TRBV2; clone size: .; J gene: TRBJ2-1; CDR3 protein: CASSPARENEQFF; CDR3 DNA: TGTGCCAGCAGCCCCGCAAGGGAGAATGAGCAGTTCTTC
D gene: TRBD1; V gene: TRBV25-1; clone size: once; J gene: TRBJ2-7; CDR3 protein: CASSESGQGDEQYF; CDR3 DNA: TGTGCCAGCAGTGAATCAGGACAGGGGGACGAGCAGTACTTC
D gene: TRBD1; V gene: TRBV25-1; clone size: .; J gene: TRBJ1-1; CDR3 protein: CASSDHPSDRGRFRAFF; CDR3 DNA: TGTGCCAGCAGTGATCACCCGTCGGACAGGGGGCGGTTCAGGGCTTTCTTT
D gene: TRBD2; V gene: TRBV23-1; clone size: .; J gene: TRBJ2-3; CDR3 protein: CASSPPGSGAFHRYAVLSDTQYF; CDR3 DNA: TGCGCCAGCAGTCCCCCTGGTAGCGGGGCTTTCCACAGATACGCAGTATTGTCCGATACGCAGTATTTT
D gene: .; V gene: TRBV12-3/TRBV12-4; clone size: .; J gene: TRBJ1-4; CDR3 protein: CASSFLNEKLFF; CDR3 DNA: TGTGCCAGCAGTTTCCTTAATGAAAAACTGTTTTTT
D gene: .; V gene: TRBV14; clone size: once; J gene: TRBJ1-2; CDR3 protein: CASSHLALARGFGLDGYTF; CDR3 DNA: TGTGCCAGCAGCCACCTCGCGTTGGCAAGGGGCTTTGGTTTGGATGGCTACACCTTC
D gene: .; V gene: TRBV7-9; clone size: .; J gene: TRBJ2-7; CDR3 protein: CASSSTVGMREQYF; CDR3 DNA: TGTGCCAGCAGCTCGACGGTCGGAATGAGGGAGCAGTACTTC
D gene: .; V gene: TRBV30; clone size: .; J gene: TRBJ1-2; CDR3 protein: CAWSGGLDGYTF; CDR3 DNA: TGTGCCTGGAGTGGGGGGCTGGATGGCTACACCTTC
D gene: TRBD1; V gene: TRBV30; clone size: .; J gene: TRBJ1-2; CDR3 protein: CAWSETGTGGYTF; CDR3 DNA: TGTGCCTGGAGTGAAACCGGGACAGGAGGCTACACCTTC
D gene: .; V gene: TRBV5-1; clone size: .; J gene: TRBJ2-3; CDR3 protein: CASSWRDFITDTQYF; CDR3 DNA: TGCGCCAGCAGCTGGAGGGACTTCATCACAGATACGCAGTATTTT
D gene: .; V gene: TRBV5-1; clone size: once; J gene: TRBJ1-1; CDR3 protein: CASSSVPGAEAFF; CDR3 DNA: TGCGCCAGCAGTTCAGTTCCCGGGGCTGAAGCTTTCTTT
D gene: TRBD1; V gene: TRBV28; clone size: .; J gene: TRBJ1-1; CDR3 protein: CASSPNGQGSTEAFF; CDR3 DNA: TGTGCCAGCAGCCCAAACGGACAGGGGAGCACTGAAGCTTTCTTT
D gene: TRBD2; V gene: TRBV4-1; clone size: .; J gene: TRBJ2-3; CDR3 protein: CASRGHARRGAPSTDTQYF; CDR3 DNA: TGCGCCAGCAGGGGGCACGCGAGGCGGGGGGCCCCGAGCACAGATACGCAGTATTTT
D gene: .; V gene: TRBV3-1/TRBV3-2; clone size: .; J gene: TRBJ1-1; CDR3 protein: CASSLQKNTEAFF; CDR3 DNA: TGTGCCAGCAGCCTACAAAAGAACACTGAAGCTTTCTTT
D gene: TRBD2; V gene: TRBV5-1; clone size: .; J gene: TRBJ2-1; CDR3 protein: CASSLDSRRGGRDEQFF; CDR3 DNA: TGCGCCAGCAGCTTGGACTCGCGACGGGGGGGCCGAGATGAGCAGTTCTTC
D gene: .; V gene: TRBV6-5; clone size: .; J gene: TRBJ1-3; CDR3 protein: CASSYSAGPGGNTIYF; CDR3 DNA: TGTGCCAGCAGTTACTCCGCCGGTCCGGGTGGAAACACCATATATTTT
D gene: .; V gene: TRBV3-1/TRBV3-2; clone size: few; J gene: TRBJ2-2; CDR3 protein: CASRWAGNTGELFF; CDR3 DNA: TGTGCCAGCCGCTGGGCAGGGAACACCGGGGAGCTGTTTTTT
D gene: TRBD1; V gene: TRBV7-2; clone size: .; J gene: TRBJ2-5; CDR3 protein: CASTLNRGKETQYF; CDR3 DNA: TGTGCCAGCACGTTAAACAGGGGGAAGGAGACCCAGTACTTC
D gene: .; V gene: TRBV3-1/TRBV3-2; clone size: .; J gene: TRBJ1-1; CDR3 protein: CASSQGGGPEAFF; CDR3 DNA: TGTGCCAGCAGCCAAGGGGGGGGCCCTGAAGCTTTCTTT
D gene: .; V gene: TRBV7-2; clone size: .; J gene: TRBJ2-7; CDR3 protein: CASSLEEQGSYEQYF; CDR3 DNA: TGTGCCAGCAGCTTAGAAGAACAGGGAAGCTACGAGCAGTACTTC
D gene: .; V gene: TRBV7-9; clone size: .; J gene: TRBJ2-7; CDR3 protein: CASSIRGGYEQYF; CDR3 DNA: TGTGCCAGCAGCATACGAGGGGGCTACGAGCAGTACTTC
D gene: .; V gene: TRBV5-4; clone size: .; J gene: TRBJ2-5; CDR3 protein: CASSEVEQETQYF; CDR3 DNA: TGTGCCAGCAGCGAAGTAGAGCAAGAGACCCAGTACTTC